Listed below are T cell receptor beta chains from one sample, sequenced in a study of control samples from healthy donors and cancer patients. TCRdb keeps only in-frame clones here, not all; method: immunoSEQ multiplex PCR. The sample lists about 130,000 clones; about 88% were seen once. Sample: blood. Receptor source: a man aged 45-60 years in good health. The CDR3 runs from the conserved cysteine through the conserved F or W. A D gene is named only where the DNA matches it firmly. Some rows have no size entry. The others give once, few or many, or a class for an expanded clone.

clone_size j_call v_call d_call cdr3_length cdr3_nt cdr3_aa
few TRBJ2-1 TRBV7-8 NA 16 TGTGCCAGCAGCTACCAGCCTCTGAGCTCCTACAATGAGCAGTTCTTC CASSYQPLSSYNEQFF
NA TRBJ1-2 TRBV24-1 TRBD1 14 TGTGCCACCAGTGGGCCGGGGACAGTCTATGGCTACACCTTC CATSGPGTVYGYTF
NA TRBJ1-2 TRBV7-2 NA 13 TGTGCCAGCAGCTTTCACGGACCATATGGCTACACCTTC CASSFHGPYGYTF
NA TRBJ2-5 TRBV7-3 NA 15 TGTGCCAGCAGCTTAAATTCAGGGATAGAAGAGACCCAGTACTTC CASSLNSGIEETQYF
NA TRBJ1-6 TRBV5-1 TRBD1 17 TGCGCCAGCAGCGAAGGACAGGCGGCTTCCTATAATTCACCCCTCCACTTT CASSEGQAASYNSPLHF
NA TRBJ1-1 TRBV5-1 NA 14 TGCGCCAGCAGCTTGGCCTTGGGAGGTTCGGAAGCTTTCTTT CASSLALGGSEAFF
once TRBJ1-2 TRBV5-1 NA 16 TGCGCCAGCAGCTCCCCTCCAGGTTTATTTGATTCGGACTACACCTTC CASSSPPGLFDSDYTF
NA TRBJ2-1 TRBV9 NA 15 TGTGCCAGCAGCCAGGAGAGGGGGGGCTTTGATGAGCAGTTCTTC CASSQERGGFDEQFF
NA TRBJ1-5 TRBV10-1 NA 15 TGCGCCAGCAGTGAGTCGTCAGGCTTCAATCAGCCCCAGCATTTT CASSESSGFNQPQHF
NA TRBJ1-2 TRBV4-2 TRBD1 17 TGTGCCAGCAGCCAAGCGGGTTCTGAGGGGGCTAGTTATGGCTACACCTTC CASSQAGSEGASYGYTF